This TCR beta chain was retrieved from a study of blood T cell repertoires in COVID-19. Study-level background: Specimens from acute and convalescent COVID-19 originated in the United States, Italy and Spain. T cells, B-cell-depleted T cells, or PBMCs supplied cDNA or gDNA.

CDR3 length: 14 amino acids. Per the germline V gene, CDR1 is KGHSH and CDR2 is LQKENI. V was cut by 2 bases and J by 7 bases, with 15 bases left in between. Original processing notes: Quantification of nucleated cells was approximated via reference gene primer amplification. Sequenced by immunoSEQ multiplex PCR; TCRdb stores in-frame clones only, minus some. V and J calls plus clone size are reproduced from that table; the DNA served to infer D and trimming. The sample has approximately 380,000 clones, 85% seen once. Sequencing was performed on peripheral blood. The receptor was isolated from a woman aged 18 to 35 with acute or convalescent COVID-19. The chain uses TRBV18 and TRBJ2-7, with D possibly being TRBD1 (6 bases). CDR3 residues: CASSPSRGGIEQYF. Written as DNA, the CDR3 is TGTGCCAGCTCACCAAGCAGGGGTGGTATAGAGCAGTACTTC.